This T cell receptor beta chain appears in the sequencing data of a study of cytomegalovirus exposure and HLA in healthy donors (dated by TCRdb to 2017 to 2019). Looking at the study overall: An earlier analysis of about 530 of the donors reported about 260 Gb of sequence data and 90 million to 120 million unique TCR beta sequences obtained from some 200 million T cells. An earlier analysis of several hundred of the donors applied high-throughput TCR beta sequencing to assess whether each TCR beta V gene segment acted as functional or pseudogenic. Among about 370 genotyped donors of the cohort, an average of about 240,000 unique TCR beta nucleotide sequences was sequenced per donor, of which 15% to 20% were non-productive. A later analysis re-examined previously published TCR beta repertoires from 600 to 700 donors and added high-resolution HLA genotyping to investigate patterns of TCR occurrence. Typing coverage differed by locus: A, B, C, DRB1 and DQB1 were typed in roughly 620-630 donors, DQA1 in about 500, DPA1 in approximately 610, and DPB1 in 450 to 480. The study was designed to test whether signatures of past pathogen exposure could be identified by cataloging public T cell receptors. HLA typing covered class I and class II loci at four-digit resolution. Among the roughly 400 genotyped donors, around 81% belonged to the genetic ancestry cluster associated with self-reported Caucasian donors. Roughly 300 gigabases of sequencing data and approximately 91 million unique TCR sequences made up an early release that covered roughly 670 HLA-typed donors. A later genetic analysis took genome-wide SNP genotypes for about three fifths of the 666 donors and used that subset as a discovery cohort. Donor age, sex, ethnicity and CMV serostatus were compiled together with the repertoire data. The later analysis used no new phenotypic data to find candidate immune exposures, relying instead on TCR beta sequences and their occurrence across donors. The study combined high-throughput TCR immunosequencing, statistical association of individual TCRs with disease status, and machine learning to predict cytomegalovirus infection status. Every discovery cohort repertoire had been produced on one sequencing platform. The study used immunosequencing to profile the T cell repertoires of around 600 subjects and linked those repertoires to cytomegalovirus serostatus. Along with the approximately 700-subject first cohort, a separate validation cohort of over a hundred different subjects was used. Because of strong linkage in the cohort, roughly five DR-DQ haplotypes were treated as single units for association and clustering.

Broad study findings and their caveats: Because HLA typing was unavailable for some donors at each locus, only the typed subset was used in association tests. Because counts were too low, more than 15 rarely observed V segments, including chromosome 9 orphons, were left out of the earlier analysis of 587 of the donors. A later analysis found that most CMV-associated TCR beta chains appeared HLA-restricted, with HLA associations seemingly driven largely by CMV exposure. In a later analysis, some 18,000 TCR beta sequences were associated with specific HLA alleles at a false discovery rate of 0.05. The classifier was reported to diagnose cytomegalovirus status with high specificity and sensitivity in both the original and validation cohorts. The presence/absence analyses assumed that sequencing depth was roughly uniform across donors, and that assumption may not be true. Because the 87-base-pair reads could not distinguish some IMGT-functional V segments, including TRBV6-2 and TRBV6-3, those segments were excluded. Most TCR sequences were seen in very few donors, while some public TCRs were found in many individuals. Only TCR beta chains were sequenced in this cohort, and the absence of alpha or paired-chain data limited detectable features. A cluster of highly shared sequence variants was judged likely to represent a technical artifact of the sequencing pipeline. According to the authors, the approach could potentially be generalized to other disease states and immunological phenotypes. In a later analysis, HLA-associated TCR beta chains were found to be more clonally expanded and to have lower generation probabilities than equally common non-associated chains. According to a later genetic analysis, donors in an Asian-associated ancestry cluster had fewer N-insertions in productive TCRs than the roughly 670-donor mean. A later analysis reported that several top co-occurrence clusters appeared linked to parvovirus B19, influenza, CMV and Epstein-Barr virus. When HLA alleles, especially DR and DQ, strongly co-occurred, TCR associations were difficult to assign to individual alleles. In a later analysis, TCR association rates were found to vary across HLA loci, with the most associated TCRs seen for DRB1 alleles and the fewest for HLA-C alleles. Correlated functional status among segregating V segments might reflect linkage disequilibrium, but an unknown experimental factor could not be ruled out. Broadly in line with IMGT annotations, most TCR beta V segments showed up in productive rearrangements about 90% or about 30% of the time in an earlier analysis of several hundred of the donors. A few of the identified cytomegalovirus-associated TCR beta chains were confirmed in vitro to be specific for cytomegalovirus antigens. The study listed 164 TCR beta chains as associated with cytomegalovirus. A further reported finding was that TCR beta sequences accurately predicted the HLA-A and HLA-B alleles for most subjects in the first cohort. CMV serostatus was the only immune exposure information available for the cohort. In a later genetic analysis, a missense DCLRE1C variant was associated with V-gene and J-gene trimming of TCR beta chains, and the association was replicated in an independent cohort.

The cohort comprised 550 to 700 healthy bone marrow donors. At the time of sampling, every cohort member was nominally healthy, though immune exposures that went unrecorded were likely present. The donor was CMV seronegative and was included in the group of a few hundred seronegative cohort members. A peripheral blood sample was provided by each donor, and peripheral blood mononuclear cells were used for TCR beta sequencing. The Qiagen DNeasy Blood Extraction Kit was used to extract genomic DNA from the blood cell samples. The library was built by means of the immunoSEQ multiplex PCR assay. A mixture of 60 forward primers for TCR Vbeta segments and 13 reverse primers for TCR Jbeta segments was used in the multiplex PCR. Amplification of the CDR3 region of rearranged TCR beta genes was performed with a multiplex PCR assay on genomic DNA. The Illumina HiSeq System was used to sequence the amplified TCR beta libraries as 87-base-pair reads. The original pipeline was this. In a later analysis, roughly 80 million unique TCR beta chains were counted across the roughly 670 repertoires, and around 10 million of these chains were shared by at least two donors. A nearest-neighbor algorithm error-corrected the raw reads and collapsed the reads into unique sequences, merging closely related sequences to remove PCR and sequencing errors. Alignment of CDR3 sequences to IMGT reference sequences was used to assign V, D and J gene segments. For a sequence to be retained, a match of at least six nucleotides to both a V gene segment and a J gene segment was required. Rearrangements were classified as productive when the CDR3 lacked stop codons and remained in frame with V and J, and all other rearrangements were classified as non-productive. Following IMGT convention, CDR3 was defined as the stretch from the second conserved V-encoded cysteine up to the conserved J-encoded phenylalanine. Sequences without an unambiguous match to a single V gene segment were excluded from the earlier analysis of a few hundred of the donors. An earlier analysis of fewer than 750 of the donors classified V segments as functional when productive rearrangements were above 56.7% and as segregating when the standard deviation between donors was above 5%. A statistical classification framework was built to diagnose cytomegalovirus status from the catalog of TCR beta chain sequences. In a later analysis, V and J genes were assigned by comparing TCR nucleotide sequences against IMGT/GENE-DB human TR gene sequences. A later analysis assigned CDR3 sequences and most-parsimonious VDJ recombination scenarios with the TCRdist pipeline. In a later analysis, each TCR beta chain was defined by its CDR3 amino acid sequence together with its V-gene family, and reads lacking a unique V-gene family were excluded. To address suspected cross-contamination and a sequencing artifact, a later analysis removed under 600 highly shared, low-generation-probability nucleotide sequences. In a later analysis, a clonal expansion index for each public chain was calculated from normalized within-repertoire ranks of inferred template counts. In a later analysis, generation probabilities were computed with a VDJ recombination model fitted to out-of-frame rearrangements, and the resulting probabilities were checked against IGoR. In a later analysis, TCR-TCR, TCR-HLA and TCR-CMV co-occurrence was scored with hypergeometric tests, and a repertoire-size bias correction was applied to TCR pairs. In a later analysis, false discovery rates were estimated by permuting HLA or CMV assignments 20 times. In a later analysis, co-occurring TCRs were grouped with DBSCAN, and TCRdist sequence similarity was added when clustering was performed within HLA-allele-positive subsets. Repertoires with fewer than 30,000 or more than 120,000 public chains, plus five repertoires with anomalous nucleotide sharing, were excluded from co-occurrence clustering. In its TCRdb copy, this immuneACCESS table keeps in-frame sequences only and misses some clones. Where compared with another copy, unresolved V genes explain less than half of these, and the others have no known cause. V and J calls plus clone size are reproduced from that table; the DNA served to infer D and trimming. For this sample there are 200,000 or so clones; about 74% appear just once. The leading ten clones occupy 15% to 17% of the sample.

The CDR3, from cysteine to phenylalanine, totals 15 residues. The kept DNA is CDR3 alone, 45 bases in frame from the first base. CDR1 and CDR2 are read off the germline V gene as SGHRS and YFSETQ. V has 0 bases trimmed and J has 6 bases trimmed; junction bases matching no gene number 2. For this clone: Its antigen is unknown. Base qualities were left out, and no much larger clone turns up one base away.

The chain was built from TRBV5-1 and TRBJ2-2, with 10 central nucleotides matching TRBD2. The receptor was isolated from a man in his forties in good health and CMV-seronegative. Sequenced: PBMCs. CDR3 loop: CASSLDGTSAGELFF. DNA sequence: TGCGCCAGCAGCTTGGATGGGACTAGCGCCGGGGAGCTGTTTTTT.